Below are 19 T cell receptor beta chains sequenced from a single sample in a study of blood T cell repertoires in COVID-19. The repertoire was sequenced with immunoSEQ multiplex PCR; TCRdb's copy has only in-frame clones and lacks some. Of approximately 290,000 clones detected, roughly 89% appear once; the ten largest clones hold around 0.8%. The sequenced sample consisted of peripheral blood. The receptor set was obtained from a man aged 30 to 39 with acute or convalescent COVID-19.

The table lists this clone with a count of one. This sequence joins TRBV7-6 and TRBJ1-1; 10 bases agree with TRBD1. V trimming: 1 base; J trimming: 2 bases; junction bases outside the gene matches: 4. The germline V gene encodes CDR1 SGHVS and CDR2 FNYEAQ. There are 16 residues in the CDR3. The CDR3 region is CASSLGQGALNTEAFF. In DNA form, the CDR3 reads TGTGCCAGCAGCTTAGGACAGGGGGCCCTTAACACTGAAGCTTTCTTT.

The gene calls are TRBV27 and TRBJ2-7, with D perhaps matching TRBD1 (5 bases). CDR1 MNHEY and CDR2 SMNVEV come from the germline V gene (reference sequence). This CDR3 has 14 residues. Trimming stripped 3 bases from V and 3 bases from J, with 12 bases between. Written as DNA, the CDR3 is TGTGCCAGCAGTTTTCTGGGGCTGGGCTACGAGCAGTACTTC. Translation gives CASSFLGLGYEQYF.

The table lists this clone with a count of one. This chain connects TRBV24-1 to TRBJ1-3; D is uncertain. V shed 8 bases and J shed 1 base, with 8 bases lying between them. Germline V lookup: CDR1 KGHDR, CDR2 SFDVKD. The CDR3 consists of 13 residues. CDR3 sequence reads: CATTGDSGNTIYF. The CDR3, as DNA: TGTGCCACCACCGGGGATTCTGGAAACACCATATATTTT.

This chain connects TRBV2 to TRBJ1-6, with D unresolved. In germline, CDR1 is SNHLY, CDR2 FYNNEI. Deletions cut 4 bases from V and 4 bases from J, with 11 bases between. This CDR3 comprises 15 residues. CDR3 nucleotides: TGTGCCAGCAGTGCAGTCAACCCATATAATTCACCCCTCCACTTT. As protein: CASSAVNPYNSPLHF.

The chain links TRBV15 to TRBJ1-1; D is unclear. In germline, CDR1 is LNHNV, CDR2 YYDKDF (reference sequence). V was shortened by 9 bases and J by 5 bases, with 16 bases between the two germline ends. The CDR3 has 13 residues. The DNA for the CDR3 is TGTGCCACACGCGGGCCGCCGGGGACTGAAGCTTTCTTT. It codes for CATRGPPGTEAFF.

The genes are TRBV28 and TRBJ1-2; D gene uncertain. V lost 2 bases and J 4 bases, leaving 11 bases between the germline ends. The CDR3 totals 14 residues. The germline V gene encodes CDR1 MDHEN and CDR2 SYDVKM. The DNA of the CDR3 is TGTGCCAGCAGTTTAATCAGGCCTCCCTATGGCTACACCTTC. Translated, it gives CASSLIRPPYGYTF.

CDR3: CASTGQGNSPLHF. CDR3 nucleotides: TGTGCCAGCACCGGACAGGGGAATTCACCCCTCCACTTT. This chain links TRBV25-1 with TRBJ1-6; the match to TRBD1 covers 9 bases. The CDR3 consists of 13 residues. CDR1 is MGHDK and CDR2 is SYGVNS in the germline V gene. The V gene end was trimmed by 7 bases and the J gene end by 7 bases; junction bases not matched to a gene: 2. The full variable domain, rest sourced from reference TRBV25-1 and TRBJ1-6, is EADIYQTPRYLVIGTGKKITLECSQTMGHDKMYWYQQDPGMELHLIHYSYGVNSTEKGDLSSESTVSRIRTEHFPLTLESARPSHTSQYLCASTGQGNSPLHFGNGTRLTVT.

The chain uses TRBV30 and TRBJ2-7, with 9 bases matching TRBD1. V gave up 6 bases and J gave up 3 bases; unmatched junction bases: 21. The CDR3 has 18 amino acids. In germline, CDR1 is GTSNPN, CDR2 SVGIG (reference sequence). DNA of the CDR3: TGTGCCTGCGAGCCGGACAGGGGATTTCTAGGAGGCCACTACGAGCAGTACTTC. Residues: CACEPDRGFLGGHYEQYF.

This chain links TRBV20-1 with TRBJ1-2; D uncertain. Between the trimmed V and J ends, which lost 3 bases and 3 bases, there was a span of 8 bases. This CDR3 comprises 12 residues. Per germline, CDR1 DFQATT and CDR2 SNEGSKA (reference sequence). The CDR3 coding sequence is TGCAGTGCTAGTCTTTTTGACTATGGCTACACCTTC. It yields the protein CSASLFDYGYTF.

This chain links TRBV25-1 with TRBJ1-1; D is undetermined. Trimming took off 2 bases at V and 9 bases at J, with 7 bases between the two ends. The CDR3 spans 11 residues. In germline, CDR1 is MGHDK, CDR2 SYGVNS. CDR3 loop: CASSEVSKAFF. CDR3 bases: TGTGCCAGCAGTGAAGTCAGTAAAGCTTTCTTT.

V is TRBV27 and J is TRBJ2-1; TRBD2 matches at 9 bases. CDR3 length: 14 amino acids. V was pared by 6 bases and J by 7 bases, with 7 bases of the junction left unmatched. CDR1 and CDR2 from the germline V gene are MNHEY and SMNVEV (reference sequence). Here the CDR3 reads CASRLAGVGNEQFF. The CDR3, as DNA: TGTGCCAGCAGATTAGCGGGAGTGGGTAATGAGCAGTTCTTC.

This chain uses TRBV6-5 with TRBJ1-1; 9 nucleotides align to TRBD1. Trimming cost V 5 bases and J 10 bases; bases outside gene matches: 8. The germline V gene has CDR1 MNHEY and CDR2 SVGAGI. The CDR3 is 13 residues long. CDR3 DNA: TGTGCCAGCAGTCTTGACAGGGGGAGTCGAGCTTTCTTT. Translated, it gives CASSLDRGSRAFF.

This clone was counted between two and nine times. The J gene is TRBJ1-4, the V gene TRBV5-1; D gene unclear. There are 14 residues in the CDR3. Germline CDR1 reads SGHRS; CDR2 reads YFSETQ. Trimming removed 0 bases from V and 10 bases from J, with 13 bases in between. CDR3 coding DNA: TGCGCCAGCAGCTTGGAATCAGCGCCCGGAAAACTGTTTTTT. Protein: CASSLESAPGKLFF.

This chain uses TRBV16 with TRBJ1-5; 10 bases are a match to TRBD1. This CDR3 contains 13 residues. CDR1 and CDR2 from the germline V gene are KGHSY and FQNENV. V shed 4 bases, J shed 6 bases, and the junction held 0 bases outside the gene matches. DNA for the CDR3: TGTGCCAGCAGCCGACAGGGGGCTCAGCCCCAGCATTTT. It codes for CASSRQGAQPQHF.

In its sample, this clone was seen a few times. This chain connects TRBV28 to TRBJ1-2; 7 nucleotides line up with TRBD1. The CDR3 contains 15 residues. V trimming: 7 bases; J trimming: 5 bases; junction bases outside the gene matches: 13. The germline V gene has CDR1 MDHEN and CDR2 SYDVKM. Here the CDR3 reads CASTLGGRVDYGYTF. The CDR3 nucleotides read TGTGCCAGCACCTTAGGGGGCAGAGTGGATTATGGCTACACCTTC.

This chain connects TRBV5-1 to TRBJ1-2; 9 nucleotides agree with TRBD1. The junction had 4 bases not matched to a gene; V was cut back by 2 bases and J by 5 bases. CDR1 and CDR2 from the germline V gene are SGHRS and YFSETQ. The CDR3 is 14 residues long. CDR3 in amino acids: CASSFGDRAYGYTF. The DNA for the CDR3 is TGCGCCAGCAGCTTTGGGGACAGGGCATATGGCTACACCTTC.

The chain couples TRBV2 to TRBJ2-1, with TRBD1 as a possible D gene (6 bases). CDR3 size: 15 residues. Germline V lookup: CDR1 SNHLY, CDR2 FYNNEI. The V end lost 8 bases, the J end lost 7 bases, and 21 bases lay between the germline ends. The CDR3 loop reads CASRFDRPPENEQFF. The DNA of the CDR3 is TGTGCCAGCCGCTTTGACAGGCCCCCTGAGAATGAGCAGTTCTTC.

This chain links TRBV9 with TRBJ1-2; D perhaps matches TRBD1 (5 bases). The V end was cut by 3 bases, the J end by 7 bases, with 13 bases between. The CDR3 totals 13 residues. Germline V gene data show CDR1 as SGDLS and CDR2 as YYNGEE. For the CDR3, the DNA is TGTGCCAGCAGCGAAGTTTTGGGGGGTGGCTACACCTTC. Protein product: CASSEVLGGGYTF.

J is TRBJ1-5 and V is TRBV5-1; the D is unclear. Trimming stripped 5 bases from V and 2 bases from J, with 11 bases between. The CDR3 runs 14 residues. Germline CDR1 reads SGHRS; CDR2 reads YFSETQ. In DNA form, the CDR3 reads TGCGCCAGCAGTGAGCGAGGTGGCAATCAGCCCCAGCATTTT. It codes for CASSERGGNQPQHF.